The rows below give T cell receptor beta chains drawn from one sample of a study of cytomegalovirus exposure and HLA in healthy donors. The repertoire was sequenced with immunoSEQ multiplex PCR; TCRdb's copy has only in-frame clones and lacks some. The sample holds approximately 160,000 clones, approximately 80% seen once. Sequenced material: PBMCs. These receptors were taken from a female donor in good health and CMV-seronegative. CDR3s include the opening cysteine and the closing phenylalanine or tryptophan. Each record gives: clone size, V gene, D gene, J gene, CDR3 DNA, CDR3 protein. The D gene is left open where the match is weak. Clone sizes are given selectively: once, few, many, or a class where the clone is expanded.

>NA|TRBV4-3|TRBD2|TRBJ2-4
TGCGCCAGCAGCCAAGTGACTAGCGGGGCGGACAGTCAGTACTTC
CASSQVTSGADSQYF
>NA|TRBV27|TRBD1|TRBJ1-1
TGTGCCAGCAGTGTGACGGGACAGTGGGAAGCTTTCTTT
CASSVTGQWEAFF
>few|TRBV6-5|NA|TRBJ1-2
TGTGCCAGCAGTTACTCGACCGGGATCTATGGCTACACCTTC
CASSYSTGIYGYTF
>NA|TRBV7-2|NA|TRBJ2-5
TGTGCCAGCAGCCCCCGACGGGTTGCCCAAGAGATTAAGAGGCCCCAGTACTTC
CASSPRRVAQEIKRPQYF
>once|TRBV5-1|NA|TRBJ1-1
TGCGCCAGCAGCTTGAACCCGGGAAACACTGAAGCTTTCTTT
CASSLNPGNTEAFF
>NA|TRBV2|NA|TRBJ2-7
TGTGCCAGCACCAGAACCTACGAGCAGTACTTC
CASTRTYEQYF
>NA|TRBV9|TRBD2|TRBJ2-1
TGTGCCAGCAGCGTAAGCGGGAGGGCCCTCCTGGATGAGCAGTTCTTC
CASSVSGRALLDEQFF
>NA|TRBV4-2|NA|TRBJ1-5
TGTGCCAGCAGCCAAAGATTACAGGGTAGCAATCAGCCCCAGCATTTT
CASSQRLQGSNQPQHF
>few|TRBV15|TRBD1|TRBJ1-1
TGTGCCACCAGCAGTTACACAGGGGCTTCGAACACTGAAGCTTTCTTT
CATSSYTGASNTEAFF
>NA|TRBV9|TRBD1|TRBJ2-2
TGTGCCAGCAGCTGGGGACAGGGGGCGAACACCGGGGAGCTGTTTTTT
CASSWGQGANTGELFF
>NA|TRBV5-1|NA|TRBJ1-2
TGCGCCAGCAGCTTGCCAGAGACATACTATGGCTACACCTTC
CASSLPETYYGYTF
>NA|TRBV7-2|TRBD1|TRBJ1-2
TGTGCCAGCAGCTTAGGCGACAGGGTTGGCTACACCTTC
CASSLGDRVGYTF
>NA|TRBV5-1|TRBD1|TRBJ2-5
TGCGCCAGCAGCGATACAGGGGGTGGTGAGACCCAGTACTTC
CASSDTGGGETQYF
>few|TRBV4-2|NA|TRBJ1-3
TGTGCCAGCAGCCAAGAATGGGGAGCTGGAAACACCATATATTTT
CASSQEWGAGNTIYF
>NA|TRBV7-6|TRBD1|TRBJ2-5
TGTGCCAGCAGCTCGAATCCGGGACAGCAAGAGACCCAGTACTTC
CASSSNPGQQETQYF
>NA|TRBV27|NA|TRBJ1-2
TGTGCCAGCAGTTTCTATGACAAGGGGTATGGCTACACCTTC
CASSFYDKGYGYTF
>NA|TRBV30|TRBD1|TRBJ1-6
TGTGCCTGGAGTCCCCCGGGACAGGGGTTCTCCTATAATTCACCCCTCCACTTT
CAWSPPGQGFSYNSPLHF
>few|TRBV7-9|TRBD1|TRBJ1-6
TGTGCCAGCAGCGTAACCGGGACAGGGCGTTCACCCCTCCACTTT
CASSVTGTGRSPLHF
>NA|TRBV5-6|NA|TRBJ1-2
TGTGCCAGCAGCCCGACAGGAGGCTACGGCTACACCTTC
CASSPTGGYGYTF
>NA|TRBV12-5|NA|TRBJ1-2
TGTGCTAGTGGTTTGGTGCCGCGGGGTAGGGGTAACTATGGCTACACCTTC
CASGLVPRGRGNYGYTF
>NA|TRBV28|NA|TRBJ2-3
TGTGCCAGCAGCCGGGGTGGGCAGGCTTCAGGGGCGCAGTATTTT
CASSRGGQASGAQYF
>few|TRBV6-5|NA|TRBJ1-2
TGTGCCACCCGACAGCGACGACGGAACTATGGCTACACCTTC
CATRQRRRNYGYTF
>few|TRBV10-3|TRBD1|TRBJ2-2
TGTGCCATCAGGACGACAGGGGTGGGTGGCACCGGGGAGCTGTTTTTT
CAIRTTGVGGTGELFF
>few|TRBV7-9|TRBD2|TRBJ2-3
TGTGCCAGCAGTCTTATAGCGGGGGGCGGCGCAGATACGCAGTATTTT
CASSLIAGGGADTQYF
>NA|TRBV28|NA|TRBJ2-5
TGTGCCAGCAGTTTATGGATACAGGGACCGAAAGAGACCCAGTACTTC
CASSLWIQGPKETQYF
>NA|TRBV19|NA|TRBJ1-2
TGTGCCAGTAGTATTAGGCAGGAGGGTGCTAACTATGGCTACACCTTC
CASSIRQEGANYGYTF
>NA|TRBV11-2|NA|TRBJ2-5
TGTGCCAGCAGCTTGACCAGGGAAGGAGAGACCCAGTACTTC
CASSLTREGETQYF
>few|TRBV19|NA|TRBJ1-6
TGTGCCAGTAGTATCCAGGTCGTCAATTCACCCCTCCACTTT
CASSIQVVNSPLHF
>NA|TRBV29-1|NA|TRBJ1-3
TGCAGCGTTCTATCCGGGATTTCTGGAAACACCATATATTTT
CSVLSGISGNTIYF
>NA|TRBV6-6|TRBD2|TRBJ2-7
TGTGCCAGCAGACTCCTAGCGGAAGTGGGCGAGCAGTACTTC
CASRLLAEVGEQYF
>NA|TRBV28|NA|TRBJ2-2
TGTGCCAGCAGTTCCAGGGGGGAGCGGGAGCGTGGGTCCGGGGAGCTGTTTTTT
CASSSRGERERGSGELFF
>few|TRBV7-8|TRBD1|TRBJ1-2
TGTGCCAGCAGCTTATTCAGGGGGCATGGCTACACCTTC
CASSLFRGHGYTF
>NA|TRBV21-1|NA|TRBJ1-4
TGTGCCAGCAGCCCGCGCGGGGGCTTAAGGGAAAAACTGTTTTTT
CASSPRGGLREKLFF